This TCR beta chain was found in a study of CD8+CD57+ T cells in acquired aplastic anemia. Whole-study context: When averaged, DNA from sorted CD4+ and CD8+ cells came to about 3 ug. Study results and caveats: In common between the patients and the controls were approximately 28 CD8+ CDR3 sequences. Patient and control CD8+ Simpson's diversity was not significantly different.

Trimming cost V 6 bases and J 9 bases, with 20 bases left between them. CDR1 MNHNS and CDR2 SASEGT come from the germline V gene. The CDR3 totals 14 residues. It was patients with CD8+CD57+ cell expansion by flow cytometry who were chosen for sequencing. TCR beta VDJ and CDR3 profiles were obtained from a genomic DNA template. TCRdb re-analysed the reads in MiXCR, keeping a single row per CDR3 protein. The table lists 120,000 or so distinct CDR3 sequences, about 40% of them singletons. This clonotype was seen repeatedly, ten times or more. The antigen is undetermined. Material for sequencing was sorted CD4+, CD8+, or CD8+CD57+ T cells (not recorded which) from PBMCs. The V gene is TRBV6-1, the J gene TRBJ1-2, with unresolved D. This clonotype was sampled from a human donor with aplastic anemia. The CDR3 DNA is TGTGCCAGCAGACCCCCGGAGAGGGCCCGGAGCTACACCTTC. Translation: CASRPPERARSYTF.